What follows are 6 T cell receptor beta chains derived from one specimen sequenced in a study of beta chain features in type 1 diabetes. Reverse transcribing all isolated RNA meant expressed TCRB transcripts were sequenced. Libraries were prepared by immunoSEQ multiplex PCR; TCRdb keeps only in-frame clonotypes and omits some of them. The table has about 410,000 clones, 14% seen once; the top ten hold less than 0.04%. The sequenced sample was naive CD4+ T cells from blood. These receptors were collected from a man aged 30-40 years in good health.

This clone was observed a few times. The rearrangement uses TRBV15 and TRBJ2-3, with D unclear. The CDR3 runs to 15 residues. CDR1 is LNHNV, CDR2 YYDKDF, per germline (reference sequence). V lost 0 bases, J lost 0 bases, and 7 bases lay in between. The CDR3 is CATSRDSLSTDTQYF. The CDR3 coding sequence is TGTGCCACCAGCAGAGATTCCTTGAGCACAGATACGCAGTATTTT.

This clone was recorded a few times. The rearrangement uses TRBV30 and TRBJ1-5; D call uncertain. V was trimmed by 0 bases and J by 2 bases, leaving 8 bases between them. The CDR3 extends over 14 amino acids. Germline assignment: CDR1 GTSNPN and CDR2 SVGIG (reference sequence). The CDR3: CAWSVTGGNQPQHF. In nucleotides, the CDR3 is TGTGCCTGGAGTGTAACGGGCGGCAATCAGCCCCAGCATTTT.

This clone was seen more than once but under ten times. V is TRBV7-2 and J is TRBJ2-5; D perhaps matches TRBD2 (5 bases). Germline-derived CDR1 and CDR2 are SGHTA and FQGNSA. The CDR3 spans 12 residues. V lost 6 bases and J lost 6, with 11 bases in between. CDR3 nucleotide sequence: TGTGCCAGCAGAAATAGGGAGAAGACCCAGTACTTC. It encodes CASRNREKTQYF.

The chain employs TRBV28 and TRBJ2-1, with unresolved D. The V end lost 4 bases, the J end lost 4 bases, and 5 bases lay between the germline ends. Germline loops: CDR1 MDHEN, CDR2 SYDVKM. This CDR3 is 12 amino acids long. The CDR3 sequence is CASSWGYNEQFF. CDR3 DNA: TGTGCCAGCAGTTGGGGATACAATGAGCAGTTCTTC.

The table lists this clone with a few counts. The CDR3 region has the DNA TGTGCCAGCAGCTTCATCGGGACAGGCACCGGGGAGCTGTTTTTT. This encodes CASSFIGTGTGELFF. The chain carries TRBV5-6 and TRBJ2-2, with TRBD1 matching over 8 bases. The CDR3 loop spans 15 amino acids. V trimming: 2 bases; J trimming: 4 bases; junction bases outside the gene matches: 4. Germline assignment: CDR1 SGHDT and CDR2 YYEEEE.

J is TRBJ2-5 and V is TRBV7-2; 8 nucleotides align to TRBD1. This CDR3 is 14 amino acids long. The ends lost 4 bases at V and 4 bases at J; junction bases unmatched: 5. From germline, CDR1 is SGHTA and CDR2 FQGNSA. The CDR3 sequence: CASSSGQGAETQYF. In nucleotides, the CDR3 is TGTGCCAGCAGCTCCGGACAGGGTGCAGAGACCCAGTACTTC.